These T cell receptor beta chains were read from a single sample in a study of beta chain features in type 1 diabetes. The repertoire was sequenced with immunoSEQ multiplex PCR; TCRdb's copy has only in-frame clones and lacks some. Of 65,000 to 100,000 clones listed, 25% to 35% are singletons. What was sequenced was stem cell memory CD4+ T cells from blood. These receptors all stem from a woman aged 18-30 years in good health. Both conserved end residues are part of each CDR3. Each record gives: J gene, V gene, D gene, clone size, CDR3 protein, CDR3 DNA. D genes are given only for firm matches. Part of the rows lack a size; the others show once, few, many or a class for expanded clones.

J gene: TRBJ2-7; V gene: TRBV18; D gene: TRBD2; clone size: .; CDR3 protein: CASSPPGSGTRYYEQYF; CDR3 DNA: TGTGCCAGCTCACCGCCGGGGAGCGGGACTAGATACTACGAGCAGTACTTC
J gene: TRBJ1-5; V gene: TRBV7-8; D gene: .; clone size: few; CDR3 protein: CASSLEAGQQPQHF; CDR3 DNA: TGTGCCAGCAGCTTAGAAGCAGGGCAGCAGCCCCAGCATTTT
J gene: TRBJ2-7; V gene: TRBV5-1; D gene: TRBD1; clone size: .; CDR3 protein: CASSRGTGHSYEQYF; CDR3 DNA: TGCGCCAGCAGCAGGGGGACAGGCCATTCCTACGAGCAGTACTTC
J gene: TRBJ2-1; V gene: TRBV5-4; D gene: TRBD2; clone size: few; CDR3 protein: CATDGREGQNEQFF; CDR3 DNA: TGTGCCACCGACGGGCGGGAGGGCCAGAATGAGCAGTTCTTC
J gene: TRBJ1-3; V gene: TRBV2; D gene: .; clone size: .; CDR3 protein: CANRQDSSGNTIYF; CDR3 DNA: TGTGCCAACCGCCAGGACTCTTCTGGAAACACCATATATTTT
J gene: TRBJ1-2; V gene: TRBV7-2; D gene: TRBD1; clone size: .; CDR3 protein: CASSASQGARAEGYTF; CDR3 DNA: TGTGCCAGCAGCGCCTCACAGGGGGCGCGAGCGGAAGGCTACACCTTC
J gene: TRBJ2-5; V gene: TRBV5-5; D gene: TRBD1; clone size: few; CDR3 protein: CASRSGQLEETQYF; CDR3 DNA: TGTGCCAGCAGGTCGGGACAGCTCGAAGAGACCCAGTACTTC
J gene: TRBJ2-5; V gene: TRBV14; D gene: .; clone size: few; CDR3 protein: CASSQLNTGNQETQYF; CDR3 DNA: TGTGCCAGCAGCCAACTGAATACAGGGAACCAAGAGACCCAGTACTTC
J gene: TRBJ1-5; V gene: TRBV30; D gene: .; clone size: few; CDR3 protein: CAWSVQGGQPQHF; CDR3 DNA: TGTGCCTGGAGTGTCCAGGGAGGTCAGCCCCAGCATTTT
J gene: TRBJ1-1; V gene: TRBV28; D gene: .; clone size: .; CDR3 protein: CASRRGGGNTEAFF; CDR3 DNA: TGTGCCTCACGCCGAGGGGGTGGGAACACTGAAGCTTTCTTT
J gene: TRBJ2-1; V gene: TRBV9; D gene: TRBD1; clone size: .; CDR3 protein: CASSVGFGRGGEKNEQFF; CDR3 DNA: TGTGCCAGCAGCGTAGGATTCGGTAGAGGGGGCGAAAAAAATGAGCAGTTCTTC
J gene: TRBJ1-5; V gene: TRBV10-3; D gene: .; clone size: .; CDR3 protein: CAISDRDDQPQHF; CDR3 DNA: TGTGCCATCAGTGATCGGGATGATCAGCCCCAGCATTTT
J gene: TRBJ1-1; V gene: TRBV4-2; D gene: .; clone size: .; CDR3 protein: CASSQDVRNEAFF; CDR3 DNA: TGTGCCAGCAGCCAAGATGTTAGAAATGAAGCTTTCTTT
J gene: TRBJ2-7; V gene: TRBV6-6; D gene: .; clone size: few; CDR3 protein: CASSYFTEQGYEQYF; CDR3 DNA: TGTGCCAGCAGTTATTTCACTGAACAGGGCTACGAGCAGTACTTC
J gene: TRBJ2-7; V gene: TRBV9; D gene: .; clone size: .; CDR3 protein: CASSAEEGMVYEQYF; CDR3 DNA: TGTGCCAGCAGCGCCGAGGAGGGGATGGTCTACGAGCAGTACTTC
J gene: TRBJ2-2; V gene: TRBV7-2; D gene: TRBD1; clone size: .; CDR3 protein: CASSPQGQSGELFF; CDR3 DNA: TGTGCCAGCAGCCCCCAGGGACAGTCCGGGGAGCTGTTTTTT
J gene: TRBJ1-2; V gene: TRBV7-9; D gene: .; clone size: many; CDR3 protein: CASSLRRVSDTF; CDR3 DNA: TGTGCCAGCAGCTTAAGGAGGGTTTCGGACACCTTC
J gene: TRBJ2-6; V gene: TRBV5-1; D gene: TRBD1; clone size: few; CDR3 protein: CASSPGTGLGANVLTF; CDR3 DNA: TGCGCCAGCAGCCCCGGGACAGGGCTTGGGGCCAACGTCCTGACTTTC
J gene: TRBJ1-1; V gene: TRBV12-5; D gene: TRBD1; clone size: few; CDR3 protein: CASGLDRTGLGTEAFF; CDR3 DNA: TGTGCTAGTGGTTTGGATAGGACAGGGCTTGGCACTGAAGCTTTCTTT
J gene: TRBJ1-2; V gene: TRBV9; D gene: TRBD1; clone size: few; CDR3 protein: CASSSTGDGYTF; CDR3 DNA: TGTGCCAGCAGCTCAACAGGGGATGGCTACACCTTC
J gene: TRBJ2-3; V gene: TRBV2; D gene: TRBD2; clone size: few; CDR3 protein: CASSEGRASGRRPDTQYF; CDR3 DNA: TGTGCCAGCAGTGAAGGAAGGGCTAGCGGGAGGAGGCCAGATACGCAGTATTTT
J gene: TRBJ2-2; V gene: TRBV19; D gene: .; clone size: few; CDR3 protein: CASSVTGPTNTGELFF; CDR3 DNA: TGTGCCAGTAGTGTAACAGGGCCCACGAACACCGGGGAGCTGTTTTTT
J gene: TRBJ1-3; V gene: TRBV30; D gene: .; clone size: few; CDR3 protein: CAWGGFGNTIYF; CDR3 DNA: TGTGCCTGGGGCGGCTTTGGAAACACCATATATTTT
J gene: TRBJ2-7; V gene: TRBV5-1; D gene: TRBD1; clone size: .; CDR3 protein: CASSDGQGTDEQYF; CDR3 DNA: TGCGCCAGCAGCGATGGACAGGGGACGGACGAGCAGTACTTC
J gene: TRBJ1-4; V gene: TRBV28; D gene: TRBD1; clone size: few; CDR3 protein: CASSSQTGMGEKLFF; CDR3 DNA: TGTGCCAGCAGCTCTCAGACAGGGATGGGTGAAAAACTGTTTTTT
J gene: TRBJ1-1; V gene: TRBV7-2; D gene: .; clone size: .; CDR3 protein: CASSRERNTEAFF; CDR3 DNA: TGTGCCAGCAGTCGGGAAAGGAACACTGAAGCTTTCTTT
J gene: TRBJ2-2; V gene: TRBV18; D gene: TRBD2; clone size: .; CDR3 protein: CASSHSGLAANTGELFF; CDR3 DNA: TGTGCCAGCTCGCACTCGGGACTAGCAGCGAACACCGGGGAGCTGTTTTTT
J gene: TRBJ2-3; V gene: TRBV5-6; D gene: .; clone size: few; CDR3 protein: CASSRPIRGAGTQYF; CDR3 DNA: TGTGCCAGCAGCCGACCAATAAGAGGGGCGGGGACGCAGTATTTT
J gene: TRBJ1-2; V gene: TRBV5-1; D gene: TRBD1; clone size: .; CDR3 protein: CASSLGQGGYTF; CDR3 DNA: TGCGCCAGCAGCTTGGGACAGGGGGGCTACACCTTC
J gene: TRBJ2-7; V gene: TRBV4-2; D gene: .; clone size: .; CDR3 protein: CASSQSRSAESYEQYF; CDR3 DNA: TGTGCCAGCAGCCAATCCCGTTCTGCGGAGAGCTACGAGCAGTACTTC
J gene: TRBJ1-6; V gene: TRBV7-9; D gene: .; clone size: .; CDR3 protein: CASSHKGDSPLHF; CDR3 DNA: TGTGCCAGCAGCCACAAGGGGGACTCACCCCTCCACTTT
J gene: TRBJ2-7; V gene: TRBV21-1; D gene: .; clone size: few; CDR3 protein: CASSTLKWADLSYEQYF; CDR3 DNA: TGTGCCAGCAGCACCCTAAAGTGGGCCGACCTCTCCTACGAGCAGTACTTC
J gene: TRBJ2-5; V gene: TRBV11-2; D gene: .; clone size: .; CDR3 protein: CASSFLSGLQYF; CDR3 DNA: TGTGCCAGCAGCTTTCTTTCAGGACTGCAGTACTTC
J gene: TRBJ2-3; V gene: TRBV2; D gene: .; clone size: .; CDR3 protein: CASSEGQSTDTQYF; CDR3 DNA: TGTGCCAGCAGTGAAGGACAGAGCACAGATACGCAGTATTTT
J gene: TRBJ1-5; V gene: TRBV29-1; D gene: TRBD1; clone size: .; CDR3 protein: CSVRTGSNQPQHF; CDR3 DNA: TGCAGCGTTCGGACAGGTTCTAATCAGCCCCAGCATTTT
J gene: TRBJ1-6; V gene: TRBV4-3; D gene: TRBD1; clone size: few; CDR3 protein: CASSQLFRDRGYPVGGSPLHF; CDR3 DNA: TGCGCCAGCAGCCAGCTTTTCCGGGACAGGGGCTACCCCGTAGGCGGTTCACCCCTCCACTTT
J gene: TRBJ1-3; V gene: TRBV7-3; D gene: .; clone size: .; CDR3 protein: CASSLTAGAAGNTIYF; CDR3 DNA: TGTGCCAGCAGCTTAACCGCGGGGGCCGCTGGAAACACCATATATTTT
J gene: TRBJ1-2; V gene: TRBV5-1; D gene: .; clone size: few; CDR3 protein: CASSWEGRDYGYTF; CDR3 DNA: TGCGCCAGCAGCTGGGAGGGTAGGGATTATGGCTACACCTTC
J gene: TRBJ2-5; V gene: TRBV11-3; D gene: TRBD2; clone size: many; CDR3 protein: CASSLPAGGQETQYF; CDR3 DNA: TGTGCCAGCAGCTTGCCAGCGGGAGGACAAGAGACCCAGTACTTC
J gene: TRBJ1-1; V gene: TRBV18; D gene: TRBD1; clone size: .; CDR3 protein: CASSPRDSEAFF; CDR3 DNA: TGTGCCAGCTCACCACGGGACAGCGAAGCTTTCTTT
J gene: TRBJ2-2; V gene: TRBV7-6; D gene: .; clone size: .; CDR3 protein: CASSLDGAGELFF; CDR3 DNA: TGTGCCAGCAGCTTAGACGGAGCCGGGGAGCTGTTTTTT